The next 19 T cell receptor beta chains were all read from a single sample in a study of human T cells and chemical hapten exposure. Described time point: pre-sensitization, week 0. Treatment: therapeutic diphenylcyclopropenone sensitization with weekly scalp DPC. TCRdb processed the RACE reads anew with MiXCR; each CDR3 protein has one entry. The sample lists some 200,000 distinct CDR3 sequences; under 35% were seen once. The sequencing here drew on whole blood, taken in connection with sensitization to the hapten diphenylcyclopropenone (DPC). These TCRs come from a woman under 40 with alopecia areata. Some clones in this sample may be carry-over from other donors' samples.

This clonotype was observed a handful of times. The chain has TRBV6-1 and TRBJ2-1, with TRBD2 matching 13 bases. CDR3 length: 15 residues. Germline CDR1 and CDR2: MNHNS and SASEGT. Germline trimming cut 6 bases from V and 9 bases from J; bases unmatched to any gene: 8. DNA of the CDR3: TGTGCCAGCAGAACTAGCGGGAGGGCTTACGGTGAGCAGTTCTTC. Translation gives CASRTSGRAYGEQFF.

This clonotype was observed a few times. The genes are TRBV7-2 and TRBJ1-3; 8 nucleotides match TRBD1. The CDR3 consists of 14 residues. V shed 3 bases and J 4 bases; nucleotides not matched to a gene: 2. The germline V gene has CDR1 SGHTA and CDR2 FQGNSA. The CDR3 spells CASSLDREGNTIYF. The CDR3 region has the DNA TGTGCCAGCAGCTTGGACAGGGAAGGAAACACCATATATTTT.

The chain couples TRBV28 to TRBJ1-5; D unclear. Trimming cost V 5 bases and J 3 bases, with 8 bases left between them. Germline loops: CDR1 MDHEN, CDR2 SYDVKM. This CDR3 contains 13 residues. The DNA for the CDR3 is TGTGCCAGCAGTCCGGGCCTCAATCAGCCCCAGCATTTT. Translating gives CASSPGLNQPQHF.

The V call is TRBV7-3, the J call TRBJ2-3, with 11 bases fitting TRBD2. V shed 5 bases, J shed 7 bases, and the junction held 5 bases outside the gene matches. Germline-derived CDR1 and CDR2 are SGHTA and FQGTGA. This CDR3 comprises 14 residues. The DNA of the CDR3 is TGTGCCAGCAGCATAGCGGGAGGGCGGAATACGCAGTATTTT. It encodes CASSIAGGRNTQYF.

There are many counts of this clonotype. The chain uses TRBV20-1 and TRBJ2-5, with 10 bases identical to TRBD2. V lost 3 bases and J lost 5; bases outside the gene matches: 6. The length of the CDR3 is 14 residues. Looked up from germline, CDR1 is DFQATT and CDR2 is SNEGSKA (reference sequence). CDR3 DNA: TGCAGTGCTAGCCCAGCGGGAGGGCGCGAGACCCAGTACTTC. It is translated as CSASPAGGRETQYF.

The V and J genes are TRBV6-2 or TRBV6-3 and TRBJ2-3; either TRBD1 or TRBD2 may fit D (5 bases each). CDR3 length: 14 residues. V lost 4 bases to trimming and J lost 2 bases, with 10 bases between them. CDR1 MNHEY and CDR2 SVGEGT come from the germline V gene. This CDR3 reads CASSLGTDTDTQYF. The CDR3 bases are TGTGCCAGCAGTTTAGGGACCGACACAGATACGCAGTATTTT.

The chain is built from TRBV27 and TRBJ1-1; D uncertain. CDR1 is MNHEY, CDR2 SMNVEV, per germline (reference sequence). The CDR3 extends over 12 amino acids. V dropped 6 bases and J dropped 7 bases, with 12 bases sitting between them. The CDR3 sequence: CASRAGGGEAFF. The CDR3 nucleotides are TGTGCCAGCAGGGCGGGCGGAGGTGAAGCTTTCTTT.

This clonotype was detected only a few times. The chain couples TRBV20-1 to TRBJ1-2; D is uncertain. The length of the CDR3 is 13 residues. Germline loops: CDR1 DFQATT, CDR2 SNEGSKA (reference sequence). Trimming cost V 5 bases and J 10 bases, with 20 bases left between them. The CDR3 DNA follows: TGCAGTGCTTACCGACCTTCGAGGGAAGCCTACACCTTC. It specifies CSAYRPSREAYTF.

This chain links TRBV6-6 with TRBJ2-3; the D is unclear. Deletions cut 4 bases from V and 8 bases from J, with 10 bases between. The germline CDR1 and CDR2 sequences are MNHNY and SVGAGI (reference sequence). The CDR3 length is 12 residues. The CDR3 DNA reads TGTGCCAGCAGTTCTCTCTTGGGTACGCAGTATTTT. Protein product: CASSSLLGTQYF.

The chain links TRBV28 to TRBJ1-2; D is possibly TRBD1 (5 bases). Per the germline V gene, CDR1 is MDHEN and CDR2 is SYDVKM. V lost 8 bases and J 1 base, leaving 11 bases between the germline ends. This CDR3 contains 13 residues. CDR3 nucleotide sequence: TGTGCCAGCTGCGTCGGGGGTAACTATGGCTACACCTTC. Its protein product is CASCVGGNYGYTF.

The chain couples TRBV7-2 to TRBJ1-5; the D is unclear. This CDR3 is 15 amino acids long. V was shortened by 5 bases and J by 4 bases, with 15 bases between the two germline ends. Germline-derived CDR1 and CDR2 are SGHTA and FQGNSA. This chain's CDR3 is CASSLDPYQNQPQHF. DNA of the CDR3: TGTGCCAGCAGCCTAGATCCATATCAGAATCAGCCCCAGCATTTT.

V is TRBV4-3 and J is TRBJ2-1; 8 nucleotides line up with TRBD1. V was clipped by 0 bases and J by 4 bases; unmatched bases: 5. The CDR3 runs 16 residues. The germline V gene has CDR1 LGHNA and CDR2 YSLEER. The CDR3 nucleotides read TGCGCCAGCAGCCAAGATGGCCAGGGGGCTTACAATGAGCAGTTCTTC. It yields the protein CASSQDGQGAYNEQFF.

The chain combines TRBV9 with TRBJ1-6; 7 nucleotides line up with TRBD1. CDR3 size: 15 residues. Trimming at V came to 0 bases and at J to 9 bases, leaving 6 bases not matched to a gene. Germline lookup yields CDR1 SGDLS and CDR2 YYNGEE. CDR3 DNA: TGTGCCAGCAGCGTAGCGACAGGGCAGGGTTCACCCCTCCACTTT. Translated: CASSVATGQGSPLHF.

The chain joins TRBV7-9 to TRBJ1-6; no reliable D call. Germline V lookup: CDR1 SEHNR, CDR2 FQNEAQ (reference sequence). Trimming took 5 bases from V and 3 from J, leaving 14 bases between them. The CDR3 length is 16 residues. CDR3 sequence (DNA): TGTGCCAGCAGCGACGACCCCACGGGCTATAATTCACCCCTCCACTTT. Translating gives CASSDDPTGYNSPLHF.

The chain carries TRBV10-2 and TRBJ2-3; 8 bases match TRBD1. The CDR3 totals 14 residues. The germline CDR1 and CDR2 sequences are WSHSY and SAAADI. Losses at the gene ends were 6 bases for V and 2 bases for J; bases not matched to a gene: 4. CDR3 amino acids: CASRRTGPTDTQYF. Here the CDR3 DNA reads TGCGCCAGCAGGAGGACAGGGCCCACAGATACGCAGTATTTT.

The table lists this clonotype with a few counts. V usage is TRBV7-2 and J usage is TRBJ1-6; D not certain. This CDR3 region has 14 residues. V dropped 3 bases and J dropped 7 bases, with 10 bases sitting between them. Germline-derived CDR1 and CDR2 are SGHTA and FQGNSA. CDR3 bases: TGTGCCAGCAGCTTTGAGGCAAAAAATTCACCCCTCCACTTT. This codes for CASSFEAKNSPLHF.

The V and J genes are TRBV20-1 and TRBJ2-1; the match to TRBD2 covers 9 bases. The CDR3 is 18 amino acids. Germline V CDR1 and CDR2: DFQATT, SNEGSKA (reference sequence). With V trimmed by 0 bases and J by 2 bases, 11 bases remained unmatched. CDR3 in DNA: TGCAGTGCTAGAGATGATTTCGGGGCTAGCGGGACCTACAATGAGCAGTTCTTC. It is translated as CSARDDFGASGTYNEQFF.

This clonotype was seen more than once but under ten times. The V call is TRBV4-1, the J call TRBJ2-2; TRBD2 matches at 9 bases. Germline V gives CDR1 MGHRA, CDR2 YSYEKL. Trimming took 4 bases from V and 5 from J; bases not matched to a gene: 8. CDR3 length: 16 amino acids. The DNA for the CDR3 is TGCGCCAGCAGCCTACATAGCGGGAGTAATACCGGGGAGCTGTTTTTT. This sequence encodes CASSLHSGSNTGELFF.

The gene calls are TRBV6-5 and TRBJ2-3; 7 nucleotides agree with TRBD2. Germline-derived CDR1 and CDR2 are MNHEY and SVGAGI. The CDR3 sequence is 14 residues long. V gave up 3 bases and J gave up 5 bases; unmatched junction bases: 5. Written as DNA, the CDR3 is TGTGCCAGCAGTTATTCGGTAGCGGGAGATACGCAGTATTTT. It yields the protein CASSYSVAGDTQYF.